This is a list of T cell receptor beta chains from one sample in a study of blood T cell repertoires in COVID-19. Sequenced by immunoSEQ multiplex PCR; TCRdb stores in-frame clones only, minus some. The sample yields roughly 360,000 clones, roughly 90% seen once. What was sequenced was PBMCs or T cells enriched from blood (not recorded which). The receptors shown here come from a woman in her 30s with acute COVID-19. CDR3s include the opening cysteine and the closing phenylalanine or tryptophan. Each record gives: J gene, V gene, clone size, D gene, CDR3 length, CDR3 DNA, CDR3 protein. A D gene is named only where the DNA matches it firmly. A row's size may be missing; if present it is once, few, many or a size class.

TRBJ1-1	TRBV14	NA	TRBD1	14	TGTGCCAGCAGTTACAGGGGGCAAGGCACTGAAGCTTTCTTT	CASSYRGQGTEAFF
TRBJ2-5	TRBV4-2	NA	TRBD1	16	TGTGCCAGCAGCCAAGGCGAGATGGGACAGGGTGAGACCCAGTACTTC	CASSQGEMGQGETQYF
TRBJ2-5	TRBV6-2/TRBV6-3	NA	TRBD1	11	TGTGCCAGCAGTACAGGGGGCTCCCAGTACTTC	CASSTGGSQYF
TRBJ1-6	TRBV27	NA	NA	13	TGTGCCAGCAGTTTATCCAAAAATTCACCCCTCCACTTT	CASSLSKNSPLHF
TRBJ2-3	TRBV5-1	NA	TRBD1	14	TGCGCCAGCAGCCCGGGACAGGGAGGAGATACGCAGTATTTT	CASSPGQGGDTQYF
TRBJ2-2	TRBV5-1	NA	TRBD2	14	TGCGCCAGCACAACCAGGGAGGGCACCGGGGAGCTGTTTTTT	CASTTREGTGELFF
TRBJ2-1	TRBV4-3	once	NA	16	TGCGCCAGCAGCCAAGCGACTGGCAGGGGCGGGAATGAGCAGTTCTTC	CASSQATGRGGNEQFF
TRBJ2-1	TRBV7-3	NA	TRBD2	18	TGTGCCAGCAGCCCCCAGACAGGGGGACTAGCGGGGGCACCTGAGCAGTTCTTC	CASSPQTGGLAGAPEQFF
TRBJ1-1	TRBV5-1	NA	NA	14	TGCGCCAGCAGCCCAACGACAGACTACACTGAAGCTTTCTTT	CASSPTTDYTEAFF
TRBJ2-1	TRBV11-2	NA	NA	14	TGTGCCAGCAGCTTAGTTCAGGTGAACAATGAGCAGTTCTTC	CASSLVQVNNEQFF
TRBJ2-3	TRBV12-5	NA	NA	12	TGTGCGACGGCGGGGGCCACAGATACGCAGTATTTT	CATAGATDTQYF
TRBJ1-5	TRBV11-3	NA	NA	15	TGTGCCGTCGTCGTAGGACAGCCCCTCAATCAGCCCCAGCATTTT	CAVVVGQPLNQPQHF
TRBJ1-5	TRBV28	NA	NA	18	TGTGCCAGCAGTAGAGAAGGGAGAGGGTATTCGAGCAATCAGCCCCAGCATTTT	CASSREGRGYSSNQPQHF
TRBJ2-7	TRBV2	NA	TRBD1	14	TGTGCCAGCAGTCCACGAACAGGGGGCTACGAGCAGTACTTC	CASSPRTGGYEQYF
TRBJ1-5	TRBV24-1	NA	NA	15	TGTGCCACCAGTGATGTCGGACAGACCAATCAGCCCCAGCATTTT	CATSDVGQTNQPQHF
TRBJ1-4	TRBV9	NA	NA	15	TGTGCCAGCAGCGCCCGCGGGGGATCTAATGAAAAACTGTTTTTT	CASSARGGSNEKLFF
TRBJ1-1	TRBV5-6	few	TRBD1	13	TGTGCCAGCAGACAGGGGGTGGCCACTGAAGCTTTCTTT	CASRQGVATEAFF
TRBJ2-2	TRBV7-2	NA	NA	15	TGTGCCAGCAGCTTTGGAGCGGACTACACCGGGGAGCTGTTTTTT	CASSFGADYTGELFF
TRBJ2-7	TRBV30	NA	TRBD2	16	TGTGCCTGGAGTGGGGGGACTAGCGGGGATACCTACGAGCAGTACTTC	CAWSGGTSGDTYEQYF
TRBJ1-1	TRBV6-5	NA	TRBD1	15	TGTGCCAGCAGCCGCTCGGGACAGGGGGCGACTGAAGCTTTCTTT	CASSRSGQGATEAFF
TRBJ2-1	TRBV12-3/TRBV12-4	NA	NA	13	TGTGCCAGCAGTAATACTAGGAACAATGAGCAGTTCTTC	CASSNTRNNEQFF
TRBJ2-5	TRBV9	NA	TRBD2	20	TGTGCCAGCAGCGTAGCTACCGCCGGGACTAGCGGGGCCCAGGGGGAGACCCAGTACTTC	CASSVATAGTSGAQGETQYF
TRBJ1-1	TRBV5-1	NA	NA	14	TGCGCCAGCAGCTTTGACAGCAAGGGAACTGAAGCTTTCTTT	CASSFDSKGTEAFF
TRBJ2-3	TRBV7-2	NA	TRBD2	15	TGTGCCAGCAGCTTAAGGGCGGGGGGGCTAGATACGCAGTATTTT	CASSLRAGGLDTQYF
TRBJ2-1	TRBV5-6	NA	NA	15	TGTGCCAGCAGCTTGGTACACCTCCAGAACAATGAGCAGTTCTTC	CASSLVHLQNNEQFF
TRBJ2-3	TRBV2	NA	TRBD2	13	TGTGCCAGCAGTGAAGAGGGTCTAGCGGCCCAGTATTTT	CASSEEGLAAQYF
TRBJ1-1	TRBV7-3	NA	TRBD1	15	TGTGCCAGCAGCCTCTCCGGGACAGGGAACACTGAAGCTTTCTTT	CASSLSGTGNTEAFF
TRBJ1-2	TRBV7-2	NA	NA	16	TGTGCCAGCAGCCCTTGGGGGGGGGCGGGACGGTATGGCTACACCTTC	CASSPWGGAGRYGYTF
TRBJ2-1	TRBV24-1	NA	TRBD1	15	TGTGCCACCAGTGTCGGGACAGGGTCCTACAATGAGCAGTTCTTC	CATSVGTGSYNEQFF
TRBJ1-4	TRBV2	NA	NA	15	TGTGCCAGCAGTGGACAGTCCCCAACTAATGAAAAACTGTTTTTT	CASSGQSPTNEKLFF
TRBJ2-2	TRBV5-8	NA	NA	11	TGTGCCAGCAGCCTGTCCGGGGAGCTGTTTTTT	CASSLSGELFF
TRBJ1-1	TRBV3-1/TRBV3-2	NA	NA	16	TGTGCCAGCAGCCAAGACAGTCGTCGGGGGAGCACTGAAGCTTTCTTT	CASSQDSRRGSTEAFF
TRBJ2-1	TRBV19	NA	TRBD2	16	TGTGCCAGTAGTCTCCTCGGACTAGCGGGGGTCAATGAGCAGTTCTTC	CASSLLGLAGVNEQFF
TRBJ1-5	TRBV6-2/TRBV6-3	NA	NA	17	TGTGCCAGCAGTTACTCGGTCGGGGGTCGTTTGAATCAGCCCCAGCATTTT	CASSYSVGGRLNQPQHF
TRBJ2-7	TRBV28	NA	TRBD2	16	TGTGCCAGCAGTTCCCCGACGCGGGGGACCTACTACGAGCAGTACTTC	CASSSPTRGTYYEQYF
TRBJ1-1	TRBV9	NA	TRBD1	15	TGTGCCAGCAGCGTATTTACAGGGGGCCTGGCTGAAGCTTTCTTT	CASSVFTGGLAEAFF
TRBJ1-2	TRBV2	NA	TRBD1	13	TGTGCCAGCAGGAGGGACAGAGCATATGGCTACACCTTC	CASRRDRAYGYTF
TRBJ1-3	TRBV7-8	NA	NA	15	TGTGCCAGCAGCTTTACACACCGCCCTGGAAACACCATATATTTT	CASSFTHRPGNTIYF
TRBJ2-7	TRBV3-1/TRBV3-2	NA	TRBD1	16	TGTGCCAGCAGCCAAGGCCCCGGGACAGGGGCCTACGAGCAGTACTTC	CASSQGPGTGAYEQYF
TRBJ1-2	TRBV7-2	NA	NA	15	TGTGCCAGCAGCTTATACCACAGGGATTTACATGGCTACACCTTC	CASSLYHRDLHGYTF
TRBJ2-7	TRBV11-2	NA	TRBD1	15	TGTGCCAGCAGCTTAGAGGGACAGGGCCCCTACGAGCAGTACTTC	CASSLEGQGPYEQYF